Listed below are T cell receptor beta chains from one sample, sequenced in a study of blood T cell repertoires in COVID-19. The protocol was immunoSEQ multiplex PCR, while the TCRdb copy is restricted to in-frame clones and leaves out a portion. The sample includes 50,000 to 70,000 clones, roughly 80% seen only once; the top ten take 3.2%. The sequenced material came from peripheral blood. All receptors derive from a man aged 60 to 69 with acute or convalescent COVID-19. The CDR3 runs from the conserved cysteine through the conserved F or W. Each record gives: clone size, D gene, CDR3 length, V gene, J gene, CDR3 DNA, CDR3 protein. A D gene is named only where the DNA matches it firmly. Clone size is not always given. Where it is, it says once, few, many or a class for expanded clones.

>.|.|13|TRBV2|TRBJ1-2
TGTGCCAGCAGTGACGCGGTGAGAAGGGGCTACACCTTC
CASSDAVRRGYTF
>.|.|15|TRBV5-1|TRBJ1-1
TGCGCCAGCAGCAGTAGCCCCACGGGGAACACTGAAGCTTTCTTT
CASSSSPTGNTEAFF
>.|.|13|TRBV30|TRBJ2-5
TGTGCCTGGAGTGTAGACTTCAAAGAGACCCAGTACTTC
CAWSVDFKETQYF
>.|.|14|TRBV30|TRBJ1-3
TGTGCCTGGAGATCGGGAGGTGGTGGAAACACCATATATTTT
CAWRSGGGGNTIYF
>.|.|8|TRBV9|TRBJ2-1
TGTGCCACCCTTGAGCAGTTCTTC
CATLEQFF
>.|.|15|TRBV5-1|TRBJ1-6
TGCGCCAGCAGCTTGGCGGGTTACTATAATTCACCCCTCCACTTT
CASSLAGYYNSPLHF
>.|.|14|TRBV18|TRBJ1-1
TGTGCCAGCTCACCCACGCCCAGGGAAGCTGAAGCTTTCTTT
CASSPTPREAEAFF
>.|.|14|TRBV7-2|TRBJ1-1
TGTGCCAGCAGCGGGCAGGGGTGGAACACTGAAGCTTTCTTT
CASSGQGWNTEAFF
>.|.|15|TRBV19|TRBJ1-2
TGTGCCAGTAGTATATCGGTGGGAGCTAACTATGGCTACACCTTC
CASSISVGANYGYTF
>.|.|12|TRBV27|TRBJ2-3
TGTGCCACCTCCGGGAGCACAGATACGCAGTATTTT
CATSGSTDTQYF
>.|TRBD1|15|TRBV9|TRBJ1-2
TGTGCCAGCAGTGACCCGGGACAGGGGGACTATGGCTACACCTTC
CASSDPGQGDYGYTF
>once|.|15|TRBV5-1|TRBJ2-7
TGCGCCAGCAGCTTGGCGGCAGGTCGACGCTACGAGCAGTACTTC
CASSLAAGRRYEQYF
>few|.|15|TRBV24-1|TRBJ2-3
TGTGCCACCAGTGATTTAAAGCGTAACACAGATACGCAGTATTTT
CATSDLKRNTDTQYF
>.|.|13|TRBV2|TRBJ1-1
TGTGCCAGCAGTGGACAGGTCGGGACTGAAGCTTTCTTT
CASSGQVGTEAFF
>.|TRBD1|16|TRBV5-1|TRBJ2-5
TGCGCCAGCAGCCTGGGGGGACAGGCCGGCGCGGAGACCCAGTACTTC
CASSLGGQAGAETQYF
>few|TRBD1|20|TRBV19|TRBJ1-6
TGTGCCAGTGGACAGGAGGATAAAACAGGGCTCAAATTGGGTAATTCACCCCTCCACTTT
CASGQEDKTGLKLGNSPLHF
>.|.|13|TRBV10-3|TRBJ1-2
TGTGCCATCAGTGGTGGCAGGGGCTATGGCTACACCTTC
CAISGGRGYGYTF
>.|.|17|TRBV7-2|TRBJ2-6
TGTGCCAGCAGCTTAGTGGCAGGTCCGTCTGGGGCCAACGTCCTGACTTTC
CASSLVAGPSGANVLTF
>few|TRBD1|14|TRBV7-3|TRBJ2-7
TGTGCCAGCAGCTTACAGGGACAGGGCTACGAGCAGTACTTC
CASSLQGQGYEQYF
>.|.|11|TRBV24-1|TRBJ1-1
TGTGCCACCAGTGGGAGGGGTGAAGCTTTCTTT
CATSGRGEAFF
>.|.|15|TRBV6-2/TRBV6-3|TRBJ1-6
TGTGCCAGCAGTTGGCAGTTATACGATAATTCACCCCTCCACTTT
CASSWQLYDNSPLHF
>many|TRBD1|13|TRBV2|TRBJ1-2
TGTGCCACCACAGGGGCCACTAACTATGGCTACACCTTC
CATTGATNYGYTF
>.|.|13|TRBV14|TRBJ1-2
TGTGCCAGCAGCCAAGAACACAGCTATGGCTACACCTTC
CASSQEHSYGYTF
>.|.|16|TRBV18|TRBJ1-1
TGTGCCAGCTCAACATACAGGTTTTCCGCGAACACTGAAGCTTTCTTT
CASSTYRFSANTEAFF
>.|TRBD1|18|TRBV18|TRBJ2-3
TGTGCCAGCTCACCCATGTTAGCGACAGGGGCGCCCACAGATACGCAGTATTTT
CASSPMLATGAPTDTQYF
>.|.|14|TRBV20-1|TRBJ1-4
TGCAGTGCTAGTCGGCGGGAGGTTGGTGAAAAACTGTTTTTT
CSASRREVGEKLFF
>.|TRBD1|17|TRBV5-1|TRBJ1-1
TGCGCCAGCAGCTTGGGATCCGGGACAGGGAGCGGCACTGAAGCTTTCTTT
CASSLGSGTGSGTEAFF
>.|TRBD1|16|TRBV15|TRBJ2-2
TGTGCCACCAGCACTTGGACAGGGGGGAACACCGGGGAGCTGTTTTTT
CATSTWTGGNTGELFF
>.|TRBD1|15|TRBV6-6|TRBJ1-2
TGTGCCAGCAGTCGCTTGGGCAGGGGGCAATATGGCTACACCTTC
CASSRLGRGQYGYTF
>few|.|15|TRBV18|TRBJ1-3
TGTGCCAGCTCACCACCGGAGGGACTTGGAAACACCATATATTTT
CASSPPEGLGNTIYF
>.|TRBD1|15|TRBV27|TRBJ1-6
TGTGCCAGCAGTCCAGGGGGACAGTCTTATTCACCCCTCCACTTT
CASSPGGQSYSPLHF
>few|TRBD1|16|TRBV10-1|TRBJ2-1
TGCGCTCCCAAGGACAGGGTAAATAGCTCCTACAATGAGCAGTTCTTC
CAPKDRVNSSYNEQFF
>.|TRBD1|13|TRBV29-1|TRBJ1-1
TGCAGCGTTGAAAGGGACAGGGGGACTGAAGCTTTCTTT
CSVERDRGTEAFF
>few|.|11|TRBV12-3/TRBV12-4|TRBJ1-1
TGTGCCAGCACCCACGGGGGTAGGGCTTTCTTT
CASTHGGRAFF
>.|.|13|TRBV30|TRBJ1-1
TGTGCCTGGAGTGCGGGGGGGGGTACTGAAGCTTTCTTT
CAWSAGGGTEAFF
>.|.|13|TRBV5-1|TRBJ1-1
TGCGCCAGCAGAGGGGGTTTGAACACTGAAGCTTTCTTT
CASRGGLNTEAFF
>few|.|13|TRBV29-1|TRBJ1-3
TGCAGCGTTGTCGAGGGGGATGGAAACACCATATATTTT
CSVVEGDGNTIYF
>.|.|17|TRBV11-3|TRBJ2-2
TGTGCCAGCAGCTTAGCGCTCGGGGGGCCGGACACCGGGGAGCTGTTTTTT
CASSLALGGPDTGELFF
>.|.|15|TRBV9|TRBJ1-2
TGTGCCAGCAGCGAGGGACATCGACCTCTTGTTGGCTACACCTTC
CASSEGHRPLVGYTF
>.|.|14|TRBV29-1|TRBJ2-1
TGCAGCGTTATTGTCGGGACACTAAGGAATGAGCAGTTCTTC
CSVIVGTLRNEQFF
>.|TRBD1|13|TRBV30|TRBJ1-5
TGTGCCTGGAACAGGGGGCTCGGTCAGCCCCAGCATTTT
CAWNRGLGQPQHF
>.|.|14|TRBV5-1|TRBJ1-1
TGCGCCAGCAGCTTGGCAGGTATGAACACTGAAGCTTTCTTT
CASSLAGMNTEAFF
>.|.|14|TRBV5-4|TRBJ2-5
TGTGCCAGCAGCTTGGCTGGGGCCCAAGAGACCCAGTACTTC
CASSLAGAQETQYF
>.|.|14|TRBV6-6|TRBJ1-3
TGTGCCAGCACAGGGGCGAGCTCTGGAAACACCATATATTTT
CASTGASSGNTIYF
>medium-sized|TRBD2|11|TRBV20-1|TRBJ2-7
TGCAGTGCCGAGCGGGGGAGCGAGCAGTACTTC
CSAERGSEQYF
>.|.|13|TRBV6-5|TRBJ2-7
TGTGCCAGCACAGGGGCGCGCGACTACGAGCAGTACTTC
CASTGARDYEQYF
>.|.|15|TRBV23-1|TRBJ1-1
TGCGCCAGCCCGAACTTCCGGAGAGGTAACACTGAAGCTTTCTTT
CASPNFRRGNTEAFF
>.|.|14|TRBV6-5|TRBJ1-2
TGTGCCACCAAGGGGCCGCTCGGGTCGGATGGCTACACCTTC
CATKGPLGSDGYTF
>.|.|11|TRBV21-1|TRBJ2-5
TGTGCCAGCAGCCCTCAAGAGACCCAGTACTTC
CASSPQETQYF
>.|.|15|TRBV19|TRBJ2-3
TGTGCCAGTAGTATCACCCTCGCCCGGACAGATACGCAGTATTTT
CASSITLARTDTQYF
>.|TRBD2|12|TRBV11-1|TRBJ2-7
TGTGCCAGCAGCCCCGGGGGGTTCGAGCAGTACTTC
CASSPGGFEQYF
>.|TRBD1|14|TRBV5-1|TRBJ2-5
TGCGCCAGCAGTCGGACAGGGGGTTATGAGACCCAGTACTTC
CASSRTGGYETQYF
>.|TRBD1|15|TRBV11-3|TRBJ1-1
TGTGCCAGCAGCGCGGGACAGGGAATGAACACTGAAGCTTTCTTT
CASSAGQGMNTEAFF
>many|.|12|TRBV7-9|TRBJ1-3
TGTGCCAGCAGCTTAACTTCCTCGACCATATATTTT
CASSLTSSTIYF